Listed below are T cell receptor beta chains from one sample, sequenced in a study of blood T cell repertoires in COVID-19. Profiling relied on immunoSEQ multiplex PCR, and the TCRdb table lists in-frame clones only, not all of them. The sample contains some 200,000 clones, 75% to 90% of which appear only once. The sequencing sample was made of PBMCs or T cells enriched from blood (not recorded which). These receptor sequences come from a woman under 30 who had recovered from COVID-19. Each CDR3 is given without its conserved first and last residue. Each record gives: V gene, CDR3 protein.

TRBV7-3,ASSPGGSQTEQY
TRBV10-3,AISETGDQPQH
TRBV6-2/TRBV6-3,ASSPLSGQETQY
TRBV5-1,ASSLEGVQPQH
TRBV7-8,ASRQRSFDTEAF
TRBV4-2,ASNLSPGGNQPQH
TRBV6-5,ASIPRTGEPYEQY
TRBV21-1,ASRTGPVDNQPQH
TRBV7-9,ASSSRGVGWTDTQY
TRBV3-1/TRBV3-2,ASSQEGTSGRVAYEQY
TRBV19,ASAYREMDGYT
TRBV9,ASSGGQSGNTIY
TRBV10-1,ASSSLDRTYEQY
TRBV4-3,ASSQVLPGRALGTDTQY
TRBV28,ASSLEGAGEKLF
TRBV18,ASSPQGINYEQY
TRBV2,ATRTDQETQY
TRBV30,AWSVPRTRNTGELF
TRBV28,ASSFSRQGRVQETQY
TRBV25-1,ASSVGTTNSYEQY
TRBV6-5,ASSYAQAPYGYT
TRBV5-1,ASSFGQFYGYT
TRBV30,AWGGSSYEQY
TRBV9,ASSFGTTAYEQY
TRBV18,ASSSRDRGYNEQF
TRBV4-1,ASSPRDMDYEQY
TRBV30,AWSVGGVSYEQY
TRBV19,ASSTIGGQSHSNQPQH
TRBV7-8,ASRTGGTDTQY
TRBV27,ASSFTTSGRGQF
TRBV7-3,ASSLEPSGRGEQF
TRBV28,ASSAGYEQY
TRBV6-5,ASTQDYPDEQY
TRBV9,ASSNQPAGTSRDTQY
TRBV6-5,ASSYSTEGRQPQH
TRBV3-1/TRBV3-2,ASSHLRFGEPGELF
TRBV27,ASGRLGGPEETQY
TRBV3-1/TRBV3-2,ASSQGGIGADSYNEQF
TRBV28,ASSFRVLAANEQF
TRBV5-5,ASSLVFLQGYDQPQH
TRBV24-1,ATSDGTGAGTNEKLF
TRBV7-9,ASSPRLVFANTGELF
TRBV28,ASSSPGQGEKLF
TRBV28,ASIAGATGELF
TRBV5-4,ASSLDSPYNEQF
TRBV6-5,ATKQGSFSYEQY
TRBV23-1,ASSQAGGTDTQY
TRBV25-1,ASFFLGQRYEQY
TRBV9,ASSVSREGFNTGELF
TRBV23-1,ASSQSNRGHGGTEAF
TRBV4-1,ASSQASGRLTGELF
TRBV5-1,ASRPGTANYGYT
TRBV20-1,SASRGGSASYNEQF